This T cell receptor (beta chain) was sequenced in a study of memory CD4+ T cells and cytomegalovirus serostatus. Trimming at V came to 4 bases and at J to 0 bases, leaving 2 bases not matched to a gene. Germline CDR1 and CDR2: ENHRY and SYGVKD. The CDR3 spans 16 residues. TCRdb's copy holds only in-frame clones and misses some; the assay was immunoSEQ multiplex PCR. This sample has 25,000 to 30,000 clones, with around 75% found just once. Single viable CD3+CD4+CD8-CD45RO+ cells were sorted as the memory CD4+ T cells. The J gene is TRBJ2-1, the V gene TRBV10-3; 11 positions match TRBD2. The receptor comes from an adult in good health and CMV-seronegative. Sequencing was carried out using memory CD4+ T cells from blood. DNA of the CDR3: TGTGCCATCAGTGGGGGACTAGCGGCCTCCTACAATGAGCAGTTCTTC. Its protein product is CAISGGLAASYNEQFF.